This T cell receptor beta chain comes out of a study of shared T cell receptors in the human thymus. Libraries were prepared by immunoSEQ multiplex PCR; TCRdb keeps only in-frame clonotypes and omits some of them. The sample contains 600,000 to 900,000 clones, roughly 88% of which appear only once. CDR3 length: 20 residues. Between the trimmed V and J ends, which lost 0 bases and 4 bases, there was a span of 27 bases. CDR1 SGHDN and CDR2 FVKESK come from the germline V gene. This sample was shared with a second study, whose subject was human thymus T cells. That work contributes: The thymus tissue came from resections taken during corrective heart surgery. Unrelated individuals reportedly shared highly overlapping thymic TCR repertoires.

Sequencing was carried out using thymocytes. The clonotype comes from a girl less than two years old with a congenital heart defect. J is TRBJ1-1 and V is TRBV14; D possibly corresponds to TRBD1 (6 bases). CDR3 amino acids: CASSQDPLRTGLGSGTEAFF. The CDR3 coding sequence is TGTGCCAGCAGCCAAGATCCCTTAAGAACAGGGTTGGGGTCGGGCACTGAAGCTTTCTTT.